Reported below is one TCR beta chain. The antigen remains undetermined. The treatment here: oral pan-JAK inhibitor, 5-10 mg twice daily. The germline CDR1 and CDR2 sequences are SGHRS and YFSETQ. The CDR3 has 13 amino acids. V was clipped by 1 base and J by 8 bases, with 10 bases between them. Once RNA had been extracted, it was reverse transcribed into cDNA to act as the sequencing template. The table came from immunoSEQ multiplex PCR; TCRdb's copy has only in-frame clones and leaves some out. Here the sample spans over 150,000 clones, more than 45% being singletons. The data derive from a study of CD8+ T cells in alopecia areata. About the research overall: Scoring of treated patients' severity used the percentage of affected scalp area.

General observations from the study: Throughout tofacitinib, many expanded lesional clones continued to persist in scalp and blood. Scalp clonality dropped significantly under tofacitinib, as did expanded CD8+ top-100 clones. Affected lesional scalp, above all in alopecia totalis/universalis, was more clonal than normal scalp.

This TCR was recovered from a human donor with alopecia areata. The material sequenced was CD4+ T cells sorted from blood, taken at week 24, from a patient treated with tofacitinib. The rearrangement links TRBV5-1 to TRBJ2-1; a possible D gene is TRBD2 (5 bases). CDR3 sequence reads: CASSLYAGYEQFF. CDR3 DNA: TGCGCCAGCAGCTTGTACGCGGGCTATGAGCAGTTCTTC.